This T cell receptor (beta chain) is from a study of T cell repertoires in cytomegalovirus infection. This clonotype was observed many times. The antigen remains unidentified. TCRdb re-called the reads through MiXCR, storing one row per CDR3 protein. The repertoire holds 480,000 or so distinct CDR3 sequences, with approximately 10% as singletons. CDR3 length: 14 amino acids. V was trimmed by 0 bases and J by 4 bases, leaving 10 bases between them. Germline values: CDR1 LNHDA, CDR2 SQIVND (reference sequence). Overall study findings and caveats: The ex vivo response was dominated by HLA-C-restricted CMV-specific TCR beta clonotypes.

The clonotype comes from a human donor in good health (CMV status not recorded). Some clones in this sample may be carry-over from other donors' samples. Sequenced input: PBMCs. The rearrangement uses TRBV19 and TRBJ2-7; D may be TRBD1 or TRBD2 (5 bases each). The CDR3 reads CASSIDPWGYEQYF. The CDR3, as DNA: TGTGCCAGTAGTATAGACCCTTGGGGGTACGAGCAGTACTTC.